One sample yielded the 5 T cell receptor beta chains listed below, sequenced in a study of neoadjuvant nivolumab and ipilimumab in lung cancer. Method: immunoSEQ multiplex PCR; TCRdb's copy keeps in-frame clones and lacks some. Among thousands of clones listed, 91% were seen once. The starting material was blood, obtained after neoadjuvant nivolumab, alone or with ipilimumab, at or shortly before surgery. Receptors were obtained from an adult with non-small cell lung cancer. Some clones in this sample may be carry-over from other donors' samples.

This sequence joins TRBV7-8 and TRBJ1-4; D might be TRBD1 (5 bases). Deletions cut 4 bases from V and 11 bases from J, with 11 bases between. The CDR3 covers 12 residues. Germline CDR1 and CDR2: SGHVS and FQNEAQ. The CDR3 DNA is TGTGCCAGCAGCTCGGGGGAGTCGAAACTGTTTTTT. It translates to CASSSGESKLFF.

CDR3 coding DNA: TGTGCCAGCAGTTACACCGACACGCACGAGCAGTACTTC. This gives the protein CASSYTDTHEQYF. This chain uses TRBV6-5 with TRBJ2-7; D is uncertain. The CDR3 covers 13 residues. CDR1 is MNHEY and CDR2 is SVGAGI in the germline V gene. The germline V and J ends were trimmed by 2 bases and 5 bases, with 10 bases remaining between them.

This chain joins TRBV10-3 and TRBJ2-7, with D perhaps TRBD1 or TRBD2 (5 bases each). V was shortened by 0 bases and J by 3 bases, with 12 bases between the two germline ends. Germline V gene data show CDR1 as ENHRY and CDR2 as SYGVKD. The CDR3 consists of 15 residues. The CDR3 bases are TGTGCCATCAGTGAGTCGAGGGACGGCTACTACGAGCAGTACTTC. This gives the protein CAISESRDGYYEQYF.

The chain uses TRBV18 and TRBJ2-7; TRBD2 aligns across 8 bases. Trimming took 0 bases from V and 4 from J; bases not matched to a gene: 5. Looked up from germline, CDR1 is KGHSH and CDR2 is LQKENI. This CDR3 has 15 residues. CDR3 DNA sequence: TGTGCCAGCTCACCACCGGGACTAGTTTTTTACGAGCAGTACTTC. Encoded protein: CASSPPGLVFYEQYF. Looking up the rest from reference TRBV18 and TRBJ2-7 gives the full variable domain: NAGVMQNPRHLVRRRGQEARLRCSPMKGHSHVYWYRQLPEEGLKFMVYLQKENIIDESGMPKERFSAEFPKEGPSILRIQQVVRGDSAAYFCASSPPGLVFYEQYFGPGTRLTVT.

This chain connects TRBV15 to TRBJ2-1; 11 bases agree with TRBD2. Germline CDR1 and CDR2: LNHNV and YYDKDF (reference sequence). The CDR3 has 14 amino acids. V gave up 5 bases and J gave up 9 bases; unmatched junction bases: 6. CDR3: CATSGGLAVSEQFF. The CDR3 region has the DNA TGTGCCACCAGCGGGGGACTAGCGGTGAGTGAGCAGTTCTTC.